The clone carrying this TCR beta chain was recorded once. Its matching antigen is unknown. Germline V CDR1 and CDR2: MNHEY, SMNVEV (reference sequence). With 4 bases removed from V and 0 bases from J, the gap between germline ends came to 7 bases. The CDR3 has 14 residues. The data originate from a study of T cell responses to AZD1222 COVID-19 vaccine. TCRdb's table, derived via immunoSEQ multiplex PCR, lists solely in-frame clones and lacks some. This table holds around 120,000 clones, around 92% found once. Study results and limitations: Seropositive at baseline were only a handful of AZD1222 recipients.

The rearrangement links TRBV27 to TRBJ1-5; no clear D. This material consisted of peripheral blood, taken on day 0 of AZD1222 vaccination. This TCR came from an adult in good health. CDR3 sequence (DNA): TGTGCCAGCAGTTCCCCCGGTAGCAATCAGCCCCAGCATTTT. Protein product: CASSSPGSNQPQHF.